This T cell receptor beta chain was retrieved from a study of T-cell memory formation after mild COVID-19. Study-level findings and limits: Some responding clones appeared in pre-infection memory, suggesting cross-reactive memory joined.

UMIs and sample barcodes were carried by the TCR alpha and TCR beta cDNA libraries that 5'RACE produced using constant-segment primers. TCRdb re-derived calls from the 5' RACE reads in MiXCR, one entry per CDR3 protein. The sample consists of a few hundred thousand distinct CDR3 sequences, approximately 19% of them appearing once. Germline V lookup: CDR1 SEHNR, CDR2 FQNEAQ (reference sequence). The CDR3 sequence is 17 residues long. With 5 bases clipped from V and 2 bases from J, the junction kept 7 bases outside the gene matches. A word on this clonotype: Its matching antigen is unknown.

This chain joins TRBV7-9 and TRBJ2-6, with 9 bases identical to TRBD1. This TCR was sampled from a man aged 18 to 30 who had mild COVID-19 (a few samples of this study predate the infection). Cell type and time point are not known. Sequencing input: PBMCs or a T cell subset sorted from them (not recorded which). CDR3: CASSPGGQGAGANVLTF. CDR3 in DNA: TGTGCCAGCAGCCCAGGGGGACAGGGCGCTGGGGCCAACGTCCTGACTTTC.